The sequence of this TCR beta chain was determined in a study of cytomegalovirus exposure and HLA in healthy donors. The PCR had 60 Vbeta and 13 Jbeta primers. Assay: immunoSEQ multiplex PCR; the TCRdb copy retains only in-frame clones and omits some. The data show about 150,000 clones, nearly 80% seen once. General observations from the study: Earlier results showed most TCR beta V segments being productive about 87% or about 30% of the time. TCR beta chain V- and J-gene trimming was linked, in a later analysis, to a missense variant in DCLRE1C. Follow-up analysis seemed to connect common viral pathogens with several of the most significant clusters identified. Beyond CMV serostatus, there was no information to go on about immune exposure.

This clone has only a few counts. What it binds is unknown. Trimming removed 3 bases from V and 0 bases from J, with 2 bases in between. Germline V gene sequence: CDR1 WNHNN, CDR2 SYGVQD (reference sequence). The CDR3 runs 12 residues. Sequences were obtained from PBMCs. The chain recombines TRBV10-1 with TRBJ1-1; no reliable D call. The sequence derives from a man aged 25-45 years in good health and CMV-seronegative. This CDR3 reads CASSDLNTEAFF. CDR3 nucleotides: TGCGCCAGCAGTGACTTGAACACTGAAGCTTTCTTT.